This T cell receptor (beta chain) was obtained from a study of shared clonotypes between healthy human individuals. Points from the study as a whole: About 5% of naive CD4 clonotypes were common to several donors. Despite large depth, sorted-subset datasets appeared incompletely sequenced.

To note about this clone: What it binds is unknown.

Data came from immunoSEQ multiplex PCR; TCRdb stores just in-frame clones and leaves some out. Of about 2.3 million clones listed, approximately 95% are singletons. Trimming shortened V by 4 bases and J by 7 bases, and 15 bases separated the two germline ends. This CDR3 spans 14 amino acids. Per germline, CDR1 SGHRS and CDR2 YFSETQ. Sequencing was done on a sample of naive CD4+ T cells from PBMCs. Noted subset: CD45RA+ positively selected. The chain recombines TRBV5-1 with TRBJ1-5; D not certain. This clonotype was sampled from a man aged 18-30 years in good health. Some clones in this sample may be carry-over from other donors' samples. The CDR3 DNA reads TGCGCCAGCAGCGTTGAGGGTGGGCAACAGCCCCAGCATTTT. This codes for CASSVEGGQQPQHF.